These T cell receptor beta chains were read from a single sample in a study of blood T cell repertoires in COVID-19. Method: immunoSEQ multiplex PCR; TCRdb's copy keeps in-frame clones and lacks some. The sample lists roughly 71,000 clones; about nine tenths were seen once. Material for sequencing was peripheral blood. These receptor sequences come from a man aged 30 to 45 with acute or convalescent COVID-19. Each CDR3 is given with its conserved first and last residue. Each record gives: CDR3 protein, CDR3 DNA, D gene, J gene, clone size, V gene. The D gene is left open where the match is weak. For some rows the clone size is stated as once, few or many, or as a class when expanded; others skip it.

CASSLRGSVNEKLFF	TGTGCCAGCAGCCTTCGGGGGTCGGTTAATGAAAAACTGTTTTTT	-	TRBJ1-4	-	TRBV7-2
CASSGDSRIQYF	TGTGCCAGCAGCGGGGACAGCCGCATTCAGTACTTC	TRBD1	TRBJ2-4	-	TRBV9
CATSAAGTGKNEQFF	TGTGCCACCAGTGCCGCCGGGACAGGGAAGAATGAGCAGTTCTTC	TRBD1	TRBJ2-1	-	TRBV24-1
CASSVEDSIRSYNEQFF	TGTGCCAGCAGCGTCGAAGACTCCATACGGTCCTACAATGAGCAGTTCTTC	-	TRBJ2-1	-	TRBV9
CASRLFFQGAERGLGNQPQHF	TGTGCCAGTCGACTTTTTTTCCAGGGGGCGGAAAGGGGGCTAGGCAATCAGCCCCAGCATTTT	TRBD1	TRBJ1-5	-	TRBV19
CASSPISNRVDYGYTF	TGTGCCAGCTCACCAATAAGTAACAGGGTGGACTATGGCTACACCTTC	-	TRBJ1-2	-	TRBV18
CASSPRTWTGAYSGNTIYF	TGTGCCAGCTCACCACGGACGTGGACAGGGGCATACTCTGGAAACACCATATATTTT	TRBD1	TRBJ1-3	-	TRBV18
CASSLPVNTEAFF	TGTGCCAGCAGCTTACCCGTGAACACTGAAGCTTTCTTT	-	TRBJ1-1	-	TRBV11-2
CATSDLSRDTNEQFF	TGTGCCACCAGTGATTTATCCAGGGATACCAATGAGCAGTTCTTC	-	TRBJ2-1	-	TRBV24-1
CASSSTRGPNSPLHF	TGTGCCAGCTCGTCAACAAGGGGGCCAAATTCACCCCTCCACTTT	TRBD1	TRBJ1-6	-	TRBV18
CASSSLAGGLLF	TGTGCCAGCAGCTCGCTAGCGGGGGGCCTTCTCTTC	TRBD2	TRBJ2-1	-	TRBV12-3/TRBV12-4
CASSERGTNEKLFF	TGTGCCAGCAGCGAACGGGGGACTAATGAAAAACTGTTTTTT	-	TRBJ1-4	-	TRBV9
CASSQEDTAFSGYTF	TGTGCCAGCAGCCAAGAGGACACAGCGTTCTCAGGCTACACCTTC	-	TRBJ1-2	-	TRBV3-1/TRBV3-2
CASSWTSATYEQYF	TGTGCCAGCAGCTGGACTAGCGCAACCTACGAGCAGTACTTC	TRBD2	TRBJ2-7	-	TRBV5-5
CASSPQVDRVYTEAFF	TGTGCCAGCTCACCACAGGTGGACAGGGTTTATACTGAAGCTTTCTTT	TRBD1	TRBJ1-1	-	TRBV18
CASSLVVRTGASSGANVLTF	TGTGCCAGCAGCTTAGTTGTCCGGACAGGGGCCAGCTCTGGGGCCAACGTCCTGACTTTC	TRBD1	TRBJ2-6	-	TRBV7-8
CASSIASGTGLNYGYTF	TGTGCCAGTAGTATAGCCTCCGGGACAGGCTTGAACTATGGCTACACCTTC	TRBD1	TRBJ1-2	-	TRBV19
CASRTSGNQYF	TGTGCCAGCAGAACTAGCGGCAATCAGTACTTC	TRBD2	TRBJ2-4	-	TRBV2
CASSTPGGQKTQYF	TGTGCCAGCAGTACACCAGGGGGCCAAAAGACCCAGTACTTC	TRBD1	TRBJ2-5	-	TRBV6-5
CASSPGTAHNEQFF	TGTGCCAGCAGCCCGGGGACAGCCCACAATGAGCAGTTCTTC	TRBD1	TRBJ2-1	once	TRBV6-6
CSVERAAAGDTQYF	TGCAGCGTTGAACGGGCCGCTGCGGGGGATACGCAGTATTTT	-	TRBJ2-3	once	TRBV29-1
CASSQLAGGGDTQYF	TGTGCCAGCAGCCAACTAGCGGGGGGAGGTGATACGCAGTATTTT	TRBD2	TRBJ2-3	-	TRBV3-1/TRBV3-2
CASRDKILMGNQPQHF	TGTGCCAGCAGGGACAAAATCCTTATGGGCAATCAGCCCCAGCATTTT	-	TRBJ1-5	-	TRBV6-6
CASSRGGLNQPQHF	TGTGCCAGCAGTAGGGGGGGCCTCAATCAGCCCCAGCATTTT	-	TRBJ1-5	-	TRBV6-5
CASSTWTSGRTDTQYF	TGTGCCAGCAGCACGTGGACTAGCGGGAGGACAGATACGCAGTATTTT	TRBD2	TRBJ2-3	-	TRBV7-8
CASSSTFNYGYTF	TGTGCCAGCAGCTCCACATTTAACTATGGCTACACCTTC	-	TRBJ1-2	-	TRBV7-2
CASSVAGTDTQYF	TGTGCCAGCAGCGTTGCGGGGACAGATACGCAGTATTTT	-	TRBJ2-3	-	TRBV11-3
CASTQPRVYTEAFF	TGTGCCAGTACCCAACCACGGGTATACACTGAAGCTTTCTTT	-	TRBJ1-1	few	TRBV19
CASSMAGGALVGYTF	TGTGCCAGCAGCATGGCAGGGGGCGCGTTAGTCGGCTACACCTTC	TRBD1	TRBJ1-2	-	TRBV7-3
CASSLNREQGAKYGYTF	TGTGCCAGCAGCCTCAACCGTGAACAGGGGGCAAAATATGGCTACACCTTC	TRBD1	TRBJ1-2	few	TRBV4-2
CASTGGNYNEQFF	TGTGCCAGTACAGGGGGGAACTACAATGAGCAGTTCTTC	-	TRBJ2-1	-	TRBV19
CASSERGPLYNEQFF	TGTGCCAGCAGTGAACGGGGTCCTCTTTACAATGAGCAGTTCTTC	-	TRBJ2-1	-	TRBV27
CAWSGDRGSYNEQFF	TGTGCCTGGAGTGGGGACAGGGGTTCCTACAATGAGCAGTTCTTC	TRBD1	TRBJ2-1	-	TRBV30
CATKKSRQGLFDSNQPQHF	TGTGCCACAAAAAAATCCCGACAGGGACTCTTTGATAGCAATCAGCCCCAGCATTTT	TRBD1	TRBJ1-5	-	TRBV19
CASSGDSLGNSGNTIYF	TGTGCCAGCAGCGGGGACAGTCTGGGGAACTCTGGAAACACCATATATTTT	TRBD1	TRBJ1-3	-	TRBV5-6
CAWSVRGGAGDTQYF	TGTGCCTGGAGTGTAAGAGGGGGCGCGGGGGATACGCAGTATTTT	-	TRBJ2-3	-	TRBV30
CASSLMSATMNTEAFF	TGCGCCAGCAGCTTGATGTCAGCAACTATGAACACTGAAGCTTTCTTT	-	TRBJ1-1	-	TRBV5-1
CASSQGSGISYGYTF	TGCGCCAGCAGCCAAGGGTCGGGAATTAGCTATGGCTACACCTTC	-	TRBJ1-2	-	TRBV4-1
CASSYGPTRAEAFF	TGTGCCAGCAGTTACGGCCCAACCAGGGCTGAAGCTTTCTTT	-	TRBJ1-1	-	TRBV6-5
CASSLSLNNEKLFF	TGTGCCAGCAGCTTAAGCTTGAATAATGAAAAACTGTTTTTT	-	TRBJ1-4	-	TRBV11-2